This T cell receptor beta chain was sequenced for a study of CD8 T cells in ankylosing spondylitis. Study results and caveats: Past studies reported some motif variants in reactive arthritis synovial fluid and blood. Eight or nine highly homologous variants formed a TCR beta motif that appeared characteristic of ankylosing spondylitis blood. Researchers report that disease-linked clones proved CD8+ and relatively rare in peripheral blood.

Per germline, CDR1 SGHTA and CDR2 FQGNSA. The CDR3 covers 14 residues. Deletions cut 0 bases from V and 9 bases from J, with 14 bases between. As for this clonotype: Antigen specificity is unknown.

TCRdb ran MiXCR on the 5' RACE reads and lists one entry per CDR3 protein. This sample carries about 440,000 distinct CDR3 sequences, roughly 15% of them seen once, and the ten largest clones take 0.95% to 1.1%. The specimen was blood, either unsorted or a sorted T cell fraction (not recorded which). This chain links TRBV7-2 with TRBJ1-1, with no clear D. The TCR comes from a male donor with ankylosing spondylitis. CDR3 amino acids: CASSLAEKTGKAFF. The CDR3 nucleotides read TGTGCCAGCAGCTTAGCGGAGAAGACGGGGAAAGCTTTCTTT.